This T cell receptor beta chain derives from a study of blood T cell repertoires in COVID-19. Study-wide context: Donors in the United States, Italy and Spain gave samples during acute or convalescent COVID-19. The cDNA or gDNA used as material had been derived from T cells, B-cell-depleted T cells, or PBMCs.

In the authors' workflow: Amplification of reference gene primers was used by the study to estimate nucleated cell counts. Some clones are missing from TCRdb's copy, which holds only in-frame ones; the method was immunoSEQ multiplex PCR. The V and J calls and the clone size are those of that table, but D and trimming were determined from the DNA. The sample consists of some 100,000 clones, roughly 84% of them appearing once. Germline V gene sequence: CDR1 SGHRS, CDR2 YFSETQ. The CDR3 sequence is 13 residues long. Trimming removed 0 bases at V and 7 bases at J, with 10 bases between. The chain has TRBV5-1 and TRBJ1-1; D unclear. This clonotype originated in a woman in her fifties or sixties with acute or convalescent COVID-19. The sample consisted of peripheral blood. CDR3: CASSLGRTFEAFF. For the CDR3, the DNA is TGCGCCAGCAGCTTGGGCAGGACTTTTGAAGCTTTCTTT.